This T cell receptor (beta chain) was sequenced for a study of blood T cell repertoires in COVID-19 (dated by TCRdb to 2018 to 2021). Turning to the overall study: Collaborator samples came from the United States, Italy and Spain and covered acute and convalescent phases of COVID-19. The prospective study material was composed of cDNA or gDNA derived from T cells, B-cell-depleted T cells, or PBMCs. Subjects who had been exposed to COVID-19, were actively infected with it, or had recovered from it provided the deeply sampled blood TCRbeta repertoires that made up the dataset. The repertoires were released in a freely available public database meant as a resource for research on the immune response to SARS-CoV-2. The samples were drawn from the first 160 participants of the ongoing ImmuneRACE study and from more than 1,000 subjects provided by 6 global collaborators. Nearly every sample came with metadata listing a de-identified subject ID, COVID-19 status, age in years and sex. Where available, HLA class I and class II types were taken from metadata supplied by the sample provider and were not determined by assay-based typing. General findings and caveats noted by the study authors: Clinical and demographic metadata were provided uncurated, with the amount varying by source and participant.

The immunoSEQ Assay, a bias-controlled multiplex PCR, was used to amplify TCRbeta CDR3 regions from genomic DNA. The study's own analysis went as follows. The number of nucleated cells in each sample was estimated from the amplification of reference gene primers within the assay. To quantify the absolute abundance of each unique TCRbeta CDR3 rearrangement, sequence reads were collapsed and filtered. Productive Simpson clonality was computed per sample as the square root of Simpson's diversity index over productive rearrangements. TCRdb obtained this table from immuneACCESS and retained in-frame rearrangements with V and J assigned. These tables miss some clones; where compared with another copy, unresolved V genes account for less than half of the shortfall, and the remainder is unexplained. The DNA was the basis for D and trimming; V, J and clone size are from that table. Within this sample are approximately 180,000 clones, with 89% of them counted one time only. 2% to 2.5% of the sample is in the top ten clones.

According to the germline V gene, CDR1 reads LGHNT and CDR2 reads FRNRAP. V is pruned by 9 bases and J by 2 bases, leaving 1 base of the junction without a gene match. The CDR3 goes from the cysteine to the phenylalanine over 11 residues. CDR3 DNA only is kept here, 33 bases in frame from base 1. Enrolling through a virtual design, the prospective study's participants ranged in age from roughly 18 to 100 years and lived across 24 United States geographic areas. In the prospective study, cohorts were assigned on the basis of participant-reported clinical history obtained from a screening survey and a study questionnaire. Mobile phlebotomists in the prospective study collected whole blood, serum and a nasopharyngeal or oropharyngeal swab from every participant. Additional blood draws and questionnaires over a 2-month period could optionally be provided by prospective study participants. Before DNA extraction, blood samples from the prospective study were shipped at room temperature or frozen.

A note on this clone: Its antigen is currently not known. No quality values exist for individual bases; no much larger clone is one base distant.

The rearrangement combines TRBV12-5 with TRBJ2-7; 7 middle bases align to TRBD2. Sequenced: PBMCs or T cells enriched from blood (not recorded which). The sequence derives from a woman between 40 and 50 years old with acute COVID-19. CDR3 protein: CASGGTYEQYF. The nucleotides read TGTGCTAGCGGGGGGACCTACGAGCAGTACTTC.